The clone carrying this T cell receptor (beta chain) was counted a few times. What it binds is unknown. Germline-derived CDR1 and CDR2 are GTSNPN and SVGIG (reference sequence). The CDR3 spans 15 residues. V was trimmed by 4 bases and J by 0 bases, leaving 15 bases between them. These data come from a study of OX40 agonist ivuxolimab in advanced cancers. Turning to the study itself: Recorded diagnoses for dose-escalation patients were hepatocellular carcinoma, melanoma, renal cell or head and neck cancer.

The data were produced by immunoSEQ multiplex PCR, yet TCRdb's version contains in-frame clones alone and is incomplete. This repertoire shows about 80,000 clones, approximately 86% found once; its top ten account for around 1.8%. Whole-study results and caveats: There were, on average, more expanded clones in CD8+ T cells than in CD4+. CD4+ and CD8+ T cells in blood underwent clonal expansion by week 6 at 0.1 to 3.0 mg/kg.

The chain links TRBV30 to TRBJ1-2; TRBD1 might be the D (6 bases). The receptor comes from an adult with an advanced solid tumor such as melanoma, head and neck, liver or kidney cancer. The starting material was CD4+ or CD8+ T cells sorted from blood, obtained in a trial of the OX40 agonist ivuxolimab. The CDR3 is CAWIRTVPSNYGYTF. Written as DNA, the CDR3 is TGTGCCTGGATTCGGACAGTTCCGTCTAACTATGGCTACACCTTC.